The 29 T cell receptor beta chains given below trace back to one sample, sequenced in a study of technical replicates of blood from several donors. Generated by immunoSEQ multiplex PCR, the TCRdb table keeps only in-frame clones and is missing some. The sample lists roughly 68,000 clones, more than 85% occurring once. Sequencing was carried out using PBMCs. All receptors derive from a human donor in good health. Some clones in this sample may be carry-over from other donors' samples.

The chain combines TRBV18 with TRBJ2-7; D unresolved. Trimming stripped 3 bases from V and 2 bases from J, with 14 bases between. The CDR3 runs to 15 residues. Germline values: CDR1 KGHSH, CDR2 LQKENI. Here the CDR3 DNA reads TGTGCCAGCTCACCTCCTCCTACCCTTACCTACGAGCAGTACTTC. This sequence encodes CASSPPPTLTYEQYF.

The rearrangement links TRBV9 to TRBJ2-1; possibly TRBD2 for D (5 bases). Germline V gives CDR1 SGDLS, CDR2 YYNGEE. The V gene lost 4 bases and the J gene lost 6 bases, with 14 bases spanning the gap. The CDR3 runs 14 residues. For the CDR3, the DNA is TGTGCCAGCAGCTCCGGGTTAGCGATCAATGAGCAGTTCTTC. Its protein product is CASSSGLAINEQFF. Full variable domain (rest looked up from reference TRBV9 and TRBJ2-1): DSGVTQTPKHLITATGQRVTLRCSPRSGDLSVYWYQQSLDQGLQFLIQYYNGEERAKGNILERFSAQQFPDLHSELNLSSLELGDSALYFCASSSGLAINEQFFGPGTRLTVL.

This clone has a single count. The J gene is TRBJ1-2, the V gene TRBV7-9; 8 nucleotides line up with TRBD1. Germline values: CDR1 SEHNR, CDR2 FQNEAQ (reference sequence). J was trimmed by 1 base and V by 4 bases; bases with no gene match: 2. This CDR3 spans 14 amino acids. The CDR3 nucleotides are TGTGCCAGCAGCTCAGGGGGCCTTAACTATGGCTACACCTTC. Protein: CASSSGGLNYGYTF.

The genes are TRBV29-1 and TRBJ2-1, with 9 bases aligning to TRBD2. This CDR3 is 11 amino acids long. The germline V gene encodes CDR1 SQVTM and CDR2 ANQGSEA. The CDR3 nucleotides read TGCAGGGTTAGCGGGAGAAATGAGCAGTTCTTC. Translation gives CRVSGRNEQFF.

The chain recombines TRBV7-9 with TRBJ2-7, with TRBD1 matching 7 bases. V lost 3 bases to trimming and J lost 0 bases; unmatched junction nucleotides: 8. CDR3 length: 16 amino acids. The V gene's germline CDR1 is SEHNR and CDR2 FQNEAQ (reference sequence). The CDR3 spells CASSFFLGQSSYEQYF. CDR3 DNA sequence: TGTGCCAGCAGCTTCTTTTTGGGACAGAGCTCCTACGAGCAGTACTTC.

This chain connects TRBV9 to TRBJ2-3, with 7 bases aligning to TRBD2. Unmatched junction bases numbered 7, after V lost 3 bases and J lost 3 bases. In germline, CDR1 is SGDLS, CDR2 YYNGEE. The CDR3 contains 15 residues. CDR3 sequence (DNA): TGTGCCAGCAGCGGACAGTGGGGGGGTACAGATACGCAGTATTTT. It yields the protein CASSGQWGGTDTQYF.

As for this clone: Other DNA sequences in this specimen translate into the identical CDR3. V and J are TRBV10-3 and TRBJ2-7; D not certain. Germline V CDR1 and CDR2: ENHRY, SYGVKD. The CDR3 covers 11 residues. Trimming took 3 bases from V and 4 from J, leaving 4 bases between them. The CDR3 spells CAISDPYEQYF. DNA for the CDR3: TGTGCCATCAGTGATCCTTACGAGCAGTACTTC.

V usage is TRBV29-1 and J usage is TRBJ1-1; D not resolved. Between the trimmed V and J ends, which lost 2 bases and 4 bases, there was a span of 8 bases. This CDR3 spans 12 amino acids. From germline, CDR1 is SQVTM and CDR2 ANQGSEA. This CDR3 is CSVESLSTEAFF. The CDR3 DNA sequence: TGCAGCGTTGAATCCCTAAGCACTGAAGCTTTCTTT.

The chain is built from TRBV23-1 and TRBJ1-5; perhaps TRBD1 as D (6 bases). TRBV23-1 is classed as an ORF, of uncertain function. V was cut by 4 bases and J by 6 bases, with 13 bases left in between. The CDR3 covers 14 residues. In DNA, the CDR3 is TGCGCCAGCAGTCGTAAACAGGGACCTCAGCCCCAGCATTTT. Translation: CASSRKQGPQPQHF.

The chain combines TRBV5-4 with TRBJ2-2; a possible D gene is TRBD1 (5 bases). The CDR3 spans 16 residues. V dropped 4 bases and J dropped 4 bases, with 17 bases sitting between them. In germline, CDR1 is SGHNT, CDR2 YYREEE (reference sequence). CDR3 region: CASSPPAGSGTGELFF. DNA for the CDR3: TGTGCCAGCAGCCCGCCCGCAGGGTCGGGCACCGGGGAGCTGTTTTTT.

The genes are TRBV5-5 and TRBJ1-1; TRBD1 matches at 7 bases. This CDR3 has 17 residues. The V gene's germline CDR1 is SGHKS and CDR2 YYEKEE (reference sequence). V lost 4 bases and J lost 7; bases outside the gene matches: 19. DNA for the CDR3: TGTGCCAGCAGCCTGACTAGGGGGCGATGGGGGGCCCTTGAAGCTTTCTTT. Amino acids: CASSLTRGRWGALEAFF.

The chain recombines TRBV6-5 with TRBJ1-2; TRBD1 aligns across 8 bases. The CDR3 extends over 14 amino acids. Unmatched junction bases numbered 7, after V lost 6 bases and J lost 4 bases. Germline CDR1 and CDR2: MNHEY and SVGAGI. The CDR3, as DNA: TGTGCCAGCAGGAGGACCGGGACAGGCTATGGCTACACCTTC. Its protein product is CASRRTGTGYGYTF.

The V call is TRBV7-2, the J call TRBJ1-3; TRBD1 matches at 11 bases. The CDR3 consists of 17 residues. Germline CDR1 is SGHTA and CDR2 is FQGNSA. J was trimmed by 4 bases and V by 3 bases; bases with no gene match: 8. The CDR3 DNA reads TGTGCCAGCAGCTTTTACGGACAGGGGGCCACAGGAAACACCATATATTTT. This translates into CASSFYGQGATGNTIYF.

This chain links TRBV27 with TRBJ1-6, with TRBD1 identical over 10 bases. Germline CDR1 MNHEY, CDR2 SMNVEV (reference sequence). V dropped 2 bases and J dropped 5; count of bases not matched to a gene: 6. This CDR3 region has 17 residues. The CDR3 spells CASSLRGQGGHNSPLHF. DNA of the CDR3: TGTGCCAGCAGTTTAAGAGGACAGGGGGGACATAATTCACCCCTCCACTTT.

The chain carries TRBV30 and TRBJ1-1, with D unclear. The CDR3 loop spans 10 amino acids. V was trimmed by 1 base and J by 10 bases, leaving 7 bases between them. Germline V gene lookup returns CDR1 GTSNPN and CDR2 SVGIG (reference sequence). The CDR3 coding sequence is TGTGCCTGGAGTGCAGAGGCAGCTTTCTTT. Translated: CAWSAEAAFF. Full variable domain (outside the CDR3, taken from reference TRBV30 and TRBJ1-1): SQTIHQWPATLVQPVGSPLSLECTVEGTSNPNLYWYRQAAGRGLQLLFYSVGIGQISSEVPQNLSASRPQDRQFILSSKKLLLSDSGFYLCAWSAEAAFFGQGTRLTVV.

The chain recombines TRBV4-3 with TRBJ2-4; 7 bases match TRBD2. V shed 0 bases and J 6 bases; nucleotides not matched to a gene: 5. The length of the CDR3 is 15 residues. Germline V lookup: CDR1 LGHNA, CDR2 YSLEER. The CDR3 region has the DNA TGCGCCAGCAGCCAAGAATACGGCGGGGGAAACATTCAGTACTTC. The encoded protein is CASSQEYGGGNIQYF.

This chain uses TRBV21-1 with TRBJ2-3; the table's D call of TRBD1 was not tested on the DNA. TRBV21-1 is annotated as a pseudogene. The CDR3 runs 18 residues. CDR3 residues: CASSSRKSPRQGANTQYF. In DNA form, the CDR3 reads TGTGCCAGCAGCAGCAGAAAATCACCTCGACAGGGGGCTAATACGCAGTATTTT.

As to this clone: Distinct nucleotide sequences in the sample also encode this CDR3. The chain has TRBV5-6 and TRBJ2-5; 11 bases are a match to TRBD2. The CDR3 extends over 15 amino acids. V shed 2 bases and J 5 bases; nucleotides not matched to a gene: 5. The germline V gene encodes CDR1 SGHDT and CDR2 YYEEEE. The CDR3 is CASSFLAGGQETQYF. The CDR3 DNA follows: TGTGCCAGCAGCTTCTTAGCGGGGGGGCAGGAGACCCAGTACTTC.

This chain connects TRBV10-3 to TRBJ2-6, with D perhaps matching TRBD2 (6 bases). With 4 bases removed from V and 4 bases from J, the gap between germline ends came to 17 bases. CDR3 size: 17 residues. The germline CDR1 and CDR2 sequences are ENHRY and SYGVKD. CDR3 residues: CAISGAGRGAGANVLTF. The CDR3 DNA is TGTGCCATCAGTGGAGCAGGGCGCGGGGCCGGGGCCAACGTCCTGACTTTC.

The CDR3 loop is CASSPVETGGRGEQFF. For the CDR3, the DNA is TGTGCCAGCAGCCCAGTTGAGACGGGAGGGAGGGGTGAGCAGTTCTTC. V is TRBV9 and J is TRBJ2-1; TRBD2 matches 8 bases. The CDR3 has 16 amino acids. In germline, CDR1 is SGDLS, CDR2 YYNGEE. Unmatched junction bases numbered 15, after V lost 4 bases and J lost 9 bases.

V gene TRBV18 combines with J gene TRBJ1-5, with D uncertain. Germline V gene data show CDR1 as KGHSH and CDR2 as LQKENI. V lost 0 bases and J 7 bases, leaving 7 bases between the germline ends. This CDR3 is 13 amino acids long. Here the CDR3 DNA reads TGTGCCAGCTCACCACCTCCCCGGCAGCCCCAGCATTTT. Its protein product is CASSPPPRQPQHF. Based on the CDR3 plus reference TRBV18 and TRBJ1-5, the full variable domain is NAGVMQNPRHLVRRRGQEARLRCSPMKGHSHVYWYRQLPEEGLKFMVYLQKENIIDESGMPKERFSAEFPKEGPSILRIQQVVRGDSAAYFCASSPPPRQPQHFGDGTRLSIL.

This clone was seen just once. This chain connects TRBV30 to TRBJ1-4, with 8 bases identical to TRBD1. V shed 0 bases and J 8 bases; nucleotides not matched to a gene: 5. CDR1 is GTSNPN and CDR2 is SVGIG in the germline V gene (reference sequence). CDR3 length: 14 residues. The DNA for the CDR3 is TGTGCCTGGAGTGTAACAGGGGGGGGAGAAAAACTGTTTTTT. Translated: CAWSVTGGGEKLFF.

The chain links TRBV7-9 to TRBJ2-7; D remains ambiguous. CDR1 and CDR2 (germline): SEHNR, FQNEAQ (reference sequence). The CDR3 is 16 amino acids. Between the trimmed V and J ends, which lost 2 bases and 5 bases, there was a span of 19 bases. CDR3 sequence reads: CASSLSPRYRTNEQYF. In nucleotides, the CDR3 is TGTGCCAGCAGCTTATCCCCCCGCTACCGAACCAACGAGCAGTACTTC.

This sequence joins TRBV2 and TRBJ1-2; tentatively, D is TRBD1 (6 bases). The CDR3 runs to 15 residues. In germline, CDR1 is SNHLY, CDR2 FYNNEI. Trimming pared 5 bases from V and 4 bases from J, leaving 17 bases between. The DNA of the CDR3 is TGTGCCAGCAGTTGGGAGGGACAAGTTTCCTATGGCTACACCTTC. Amino acid sequence: CASSWEGQVSYGYTF. Using reference TRBV2 and TRBJ1-2 for the parts outside the CDR3, the full variable domain is EPEVTQTPSHQVTQMGQEVILRCVPISNHLYFYWYRQILGQKVEFLVSFYNNEISEKSEIFDDQFSVERPDGSNFTLKIRSTKLEDSAMYFCASSWEGQVSYGYTFGSGTRLTVV.

This clone was counted a few times. The genes are TRBV9 and TRBJ1-4; D might be TRBD1 (5 bases). V dropped 0 bases and J dropped 0 bases, with 18 bases sitting between them. Germline loops: CDR1 SGDLS, CDR2 YYNGEE. The CDR3 length is 19 residues. In DNA, the CDR3 is TGTGCCAGCAGCGTAGGTGTCCTGACAGAGAGTGCAACTAATGAAAAACTGTTTTTT. Amino acids: CASSVGVLTESATNEKLFF.

The rearrangement joins TRBV6-5 to TRBJ2-7; 10 bases agree with TRBD1. CDR1 and CDR2 (germline): MNHEY, SVGAGI. This CDR3 has 15 amino acids. Trimming took 6 bases from V and 4 from J; bases not matched to a gene: 9. The CDR3 nucleotides are TGTGCCAGCAGCGTAGCAGGGACAGGGGCTTACGAGCAGTACTTC. It yields the protein CASSVAGTGAYEQYF.

The CDR3, as DNA: TGTGCCAGCAGAAGAGGACAAGCCTATGGCTACACCTTC. The encoded protein is CASRRGQAYGYTF. The chain carries TRBV6-5 and TRBJ1-2; tentative D call: TRBD1 (5 bases). Germline CDR1 MNHEY, CDR2 SVGAGI. V was cut by 6 bases and J by 4 bases, with 12 bases left in between. The CDR3 has 13 amino acids.

This chain links TRBV5-5 with TRBJ1-2; 7 bases match TRBD1. The CDR3 contains 15 residues. CDR1 is SGHKS and CDR2 is YYEKEE in the germline V gene (reference sequence). The J segment lost 8 bases and the V segment lost 1 base, leaving 11 bases of the junction unmatched. CDR3 loop: CASSLRRDSVFGYTF. CDR3 in DNA: TGTGCCAGCAGCTTGAGGCGGGACAGCGTGTTCGGCTACACCTTC. Variable domain in full (rest from reference TRBV5-5 and TRBJ1-2): DAGVTQSPTHLIKTRGQQVTLRCSPISGHKSVSWYQQVLGQGPQFIFQYYEKEERGRGNFPDRFSARQFPNYSSELNVNALLLGDSALYLCASSLRRDSVFGYTFGSGTRLTVV.

This chain connects TRBV21-1 to TRBJ1-5; TRBD1, as called in the table, went unchecked against the DNA. TRBV21-1 is a documented pseudogene. The CDR3 has 12 residues. The CDR3 loop reads CASIYRDQPQHF. In nucleotides, the CDR3 is TGTGCCAGCATCTACAGGGACCAGCCCCAGCATTTT.